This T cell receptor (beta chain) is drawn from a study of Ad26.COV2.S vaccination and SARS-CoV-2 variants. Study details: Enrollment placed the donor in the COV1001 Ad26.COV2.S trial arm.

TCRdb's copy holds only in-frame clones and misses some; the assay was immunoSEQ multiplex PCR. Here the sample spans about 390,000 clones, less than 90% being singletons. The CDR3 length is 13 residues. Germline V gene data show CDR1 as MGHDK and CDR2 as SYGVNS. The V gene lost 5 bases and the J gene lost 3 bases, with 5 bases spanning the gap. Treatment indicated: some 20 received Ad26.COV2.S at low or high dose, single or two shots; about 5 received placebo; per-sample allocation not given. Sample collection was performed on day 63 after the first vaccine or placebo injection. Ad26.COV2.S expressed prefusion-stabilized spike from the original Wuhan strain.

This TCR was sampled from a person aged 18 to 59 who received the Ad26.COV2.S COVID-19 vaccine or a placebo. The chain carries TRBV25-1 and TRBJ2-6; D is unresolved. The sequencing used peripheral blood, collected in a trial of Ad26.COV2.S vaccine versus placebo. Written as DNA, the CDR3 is TGTGCCAGCAGTATCGGTGGGGCCAACGTCCTGACTTTC. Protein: CASSIGGANVLTF.